This TCR beta chain was identified in a study of blood T cell repertoires in COVID-19. Clones were read by immunoSEQ multiplex PCR, and TCRdb kept only the in-frame ones, dropping some. In the table there are about 160,000 clones, under 90% of which are singletons. The ends were cut back, 0 bases at V and 0 bases at J, with 12 bases in the middle. From germline, CDR1 is SGHRS and CDR2 YFSETQ. This CDR3 region has 16 residues. This clonotype originated in a woman aged 55-69 years who had recovered from COVID-19. The sequencing sample was made of PBMCs or T cells enriched from blood (not recorded which). V and J are TRBV5-1 and TRBJ1-2; D call uncertain. CDR3 nucleotide sequence: TGCGCCAGCAGCTTGGACCTGACACCTACTAACTATGGCTACACCTTC. This sequence encodes CASSLDLTPTNYGYTF.